This entry lists 20 T cell receptor beta chains sequenced from one sample in a study of post-analysis software for immune sequencing data. For these receptors, no antigen is known. Unique molecular identifiers tagged the TCR beta cDNA libraries. TCRdb analysed the PCR reads with MiXCR anew, one entry per CDR3 protein. Of around 700,000 distinct CDR3 sequences listed, around 64% were seen once; the top ten hold around 11%. Study observations and caveats: Included in a set of five TRBV segments more frequent in patients than controls were TRBV5-6, TRBV5-1 and TRBV20-1.

The sample was blood. Receptors originate from a girl under 10 years old with multiple sclerosis.

This rearrangement joins TRBV5-1 to TRBJ2-5; perhaps TRBD2 as D (6 bases). CDR1 SGHRS and CDR2 YFSETQ come from the germline V gene. V lost 10 bases and J lost 2, with 12 bases in between. CDR3 size: 12 residues. The CDR3 DNA sequence: TGCGCCTCCCGCCGGGAGCAAGAGACCCAGTACTTC. It encodes CASRREQETQYF.

V usage is TRBV7-9 and J usage is TRBJ2-7, with TRBD1 identical over 9 bases. The J call may be wrong; the DNA end is better matched by TRBJ2-4. Germline values: CDR1 SEHNR, CDR2 FQNEAQ (reference sequence). The CDR3 length is 13 residues. The CDR3: CASSLGQGNIQYF. CDR3 bases: TGTGCCAGCAGCTTGGGACAGGGAAACATTCAGTACTTC.

This chain connects TRBV28 to TRBJ2-5, with D maybe TRBD1 (6 bases). Trimming left V 3 bases short and J 5 bases short, with 16 bases between. The CDR3 length is 15 residues. CDR1 MDHEN and CDR2 SYDVKM come from the germline V gene. The CDR3 DNA is TGTGCCAGCAGTTTGGGGGACGCCCAGGGGGAGACCCAGTACTTC. Its protein is CASSLGDAQGETQYF.

The chain combines TRBV9 with TRBJ2-3, with D maybe TRBD2 (6 bases). Germline CDR1 and CDR2: SGDLS and YYNGEE. The CDR3 runs 16 residues. Trimming removed 0 bases at V and 2 bases at J, with 13 bases between. CDR3 coding DNA: TGTGCCAGCAGCGTAGGAGGCGGGATCGACACAGATACGCAGTATTTT. It is translated as CASSVGGGIDTDTQYF. Looking up the rest from reference TRBV9 and TRBJ2-3 gives the full variable domain: DSGVTQTPKHLITATGQRVTLRCSPRSGDLSVYWYQQSLDQGLQFLIQYYNGEERAKGNILERFSAQQFPDLHSELNLSSLELGDSALYFCASSVGGGIDTDTQYFGPGTRLTVL.

Comment on this clonotype: A read error may account for a junction end that differs from germline. The J gene is TRBJ2-7, the V gene TRBV12-3 or TRBV12-4; 9 bases align to TRBD2. This CDR3 region has 14 residues. The chain's CDR3 is CASSSQRGAYGQYF. The CDR3 DNA follows: TGTGCCAGCAGTTCCCAGCGGGGGGCCTACGGGCAGTACTTC.

This clonotype was seen a handful of times. The chain joins TRBV3-1 to TRBJ1-2, with 8 nucleotides matching TRBD1. V was clipped by 4 bases and J by 3 bases; unmatched bases: 7. The germline gives CDR1 LGHDT, CDR2 YNNKEL (reference sequence). This CDR3 spans 15 amino acids. CDR3 protein: CASSPPQGAHYGYTF. The CDR3 DNA reads as TGTGCCAGCAGCCCACCCCAGGGGGCCCACTATGGCTACACCTTC.

The chain has TRBV10-3 and TRBJ1-2; D not certain. Germline CDR1 and CDR2: ENHRY and SYGVKD. Trimming took off 6 bases at V and 6 bases at J, with 14 bases between the two ends. This CDR3 comprises 13 residues. The DNA of the CDR3 is TGTGCCATCAGGGCCGTGGGAGGACATGGCTACACCTTC. Its protein product is CAIRAVGGHGYTF.

This clonotype was picked up a small number of times. The chain uses TRBV11-2 and TRBJ1-1; D ambiguous. The CDR3 extends over 14 amino acids. Germline V CDR1 and CDR2: SGHAT, FQNNGV. V lost 1 base, J lost 1 base, and 7 bases lay in between. CDR3 amino acids: CASSLAVWNTEAFF. In DNA, the CDR3 is TGTGCCAGCAGCTTAGCCGTCTGGAACACTGAAGCTTTCTTT.

The chain couples TRBV6-2 or TRBV6-3 to TRBJ2-5, with a weak D call TRBD2 (5 bases). Germline V gene lookup returns CDR1 MNHEY and CDR2 SVGEGT. The germline V and J ends were trimmed by 5 bases and 5 bases, with 15 bases remaining between them. The CDR3 extends over 14 amino acids. CDR3 amino acids: CASSHRTPTETQYF. CDR3 nucleotides: TGTGCCAGCAGTCACCGGACTCCCACGGAGACCCAGTACTTC.

The gene calls are TRBV29-1 and TRBJ1-2; TRBD1 matches at 9 bases. The CDR3 totals 14 residues. Germline assignment: CDR1 SQVTM and CDR2 ANQGSEA. J lost 7 bases, V lost 0 bases, and 6 bases had no gene match. The CDR3 region is CSVEDPTGGSGYTF. Written as DNA, the CDR3 is TGCAGCGTTGAAGATCCTACAGGGGGCTCTGGCTACACCTTC.

The J gene is TRBJ1-5, the V gene TRBV4-1; 8 bases agree with TRBD1. V was clipped by 0 bases and J by 9 bases; unmatched bases: 7. The CDR3 spans 15 residues. Germline V gene data show CDR1 as MGHRA and CDR2 as YSYEKL. CDR3 sequence reads: CASSQETGVYRPQHF. CDR3 sequence (DNA): TGCGCCAGCAGCCAAGAGACAGGGGTCTATCGGCCCCAGCATTTT.

This clonotype was detected only a few times. The chain recombines TRBV15 with TRBJ1-5; 11 nucleotides line up with TRBD1. The CDR3 spans 16 residues. Germline CDR1 and CDR2: LNHNV and YYDKDF (reference sequence). V was pared by 2 bases and J by 6 bases, with 6 bases of the junction left unmatched. CDR3 sequence reads: CATSRTDRGRGQPQHF. CDR3 bases: TGTGCCACCAGCAGAACGGACAGGGGGCGAGGTCAGCCCCAGCATTTT.

This chain links TRBV7-9 with TRBJ1-5; no clear D. CDR3 length: 12 residues. Trimming took 0 bases from V and 7 from J, leaving 4 bases between them. CDR1 SEHNR and CDR2 FQNEAQ come from the germline V gene (reference sequence). CDR3 sequence: CASSLADQPQHF. The DNA for the CDR3 is TGTGCCAGCAGCTTAGCGGACCAGCCCCAGCATTTT.

A few counts support this clonotype. This chain connects TRBV12-3 or TRBV12-4 to TRBJ2-5; D might be TRBD2 (6 bases). Trimming stripped 6 bases from V and 1 base from J, with 24 bases between. This CDR3 has 18 residues. The CDR3 sequence is CASSPRGDGGSVQETQYF. The CDR3 DNA follows: TGTGCCAGCAGCCCCCGAGGAGACGGGGGAAGTGTCCAAGAGACCCAGTACTTC.

This clonotype turned up a few times. This chain connects TRBV6-2 or TRBV6-3 to TRBJ2-3, with TRBD2 matching 8 bases. This CDR3 contains 14 residues. Per germline, CDR1 MNHEY and CDR2 SVGEGT. Unmatched junction bases numbered 5, after V lost 5 bases and J lost 4 bases. CDR3 amino acids: CASSDGGASDTQYF. CDR3 nucleotide sequence: TGTGCCAGCAGTGACGGGGGGGCCTCAGATACGCAGTATTTT.

This sequence joins TRBV6-5 and TRBJ2-4, with a tentative D call TRBD2 (6 bases). Germline lookup yields CDR1 MNHEY and CDR2 SVGAGI. Trimming stripped 6 bases from V and 8 bases from J, with 20 bases between. This CDR3 is built from 15 residues. CDR3 sequence: CASRETGTPWDIQYF. CDR3 nucleotide sequence: TGTGCCAGCAGGGAGACCGGGACTCCCTGGGACATTCAGTACTTC.

This rearrangement joins TRBV7-9 to TRBJ1-2; D gene unclear. Trimming pared 5 bases from V and 2 bases from J, leaving 9 bases between. The CDR3 consists of 13 residues. CDR1 and CDR2 (germline): SEHNR, FQNEAQ (reference sequence). The CDR3 region is CASSPEKNYGYTF. CDR3 in DNA: TGTGCCAGCAGCCCCGAGAAAAACTATGGCTACACCTTC.

Remarks on this clonotype: At one end the junction does not follow the germline gene, possibly because of a read error. This rearrangement joins TRBV29-1 to TRBJ2-1, with D hard to call. The CDR3 is 14 amino acids. The germline gives CDR1 SQVTM, CDR2 ANQGSEA. The CDR3: CSVEPQQNYNERFF. The CDR3, as DNA: TGCAGCGTTGAACCGCAGCAGAACTACAATGAGCGGTTCTTC.

V gene TRBV20-1 combines with J gene TRBJ1-2; the D gene is possibly TRBD1 (6 bases). The CDR3 consists of 18 residues. CDR1 and CDR2 from the germline V gene are DFQATT and SNEGSKA (reference sequence). The germline V and J ends were trimmed by 3 bases and 2 bases, with 25 bases remaining between them. In DNA form, the CDR3 reads TGCAGTGCTAGTAAGAGGAGGGGGGGCCCAGAGAGGAACTATGGCTACACCTTC. Protein product: CSASKRRGGPERNYGYTF.

This clonotype was counted a few times. The chain employs TRBV3-1 and TRBJ1-2; D remains unclear. The CDR3 runs 19 residues. V was trimmed by 0 bases and J by 3 bases, leaving 23 bases between them. Germline V gene sequence: CDR1 LGHDT, CDR2 YNNKEL (reference sequence). CDR3 DNA sequence: TGTGCCAGCAGCCAAGAAGGAGGTCCAGCCAACCGGTGGGACTATGGCTACACCTTC. This sequence encodes CASSQEGGPANRWDYGYTF.